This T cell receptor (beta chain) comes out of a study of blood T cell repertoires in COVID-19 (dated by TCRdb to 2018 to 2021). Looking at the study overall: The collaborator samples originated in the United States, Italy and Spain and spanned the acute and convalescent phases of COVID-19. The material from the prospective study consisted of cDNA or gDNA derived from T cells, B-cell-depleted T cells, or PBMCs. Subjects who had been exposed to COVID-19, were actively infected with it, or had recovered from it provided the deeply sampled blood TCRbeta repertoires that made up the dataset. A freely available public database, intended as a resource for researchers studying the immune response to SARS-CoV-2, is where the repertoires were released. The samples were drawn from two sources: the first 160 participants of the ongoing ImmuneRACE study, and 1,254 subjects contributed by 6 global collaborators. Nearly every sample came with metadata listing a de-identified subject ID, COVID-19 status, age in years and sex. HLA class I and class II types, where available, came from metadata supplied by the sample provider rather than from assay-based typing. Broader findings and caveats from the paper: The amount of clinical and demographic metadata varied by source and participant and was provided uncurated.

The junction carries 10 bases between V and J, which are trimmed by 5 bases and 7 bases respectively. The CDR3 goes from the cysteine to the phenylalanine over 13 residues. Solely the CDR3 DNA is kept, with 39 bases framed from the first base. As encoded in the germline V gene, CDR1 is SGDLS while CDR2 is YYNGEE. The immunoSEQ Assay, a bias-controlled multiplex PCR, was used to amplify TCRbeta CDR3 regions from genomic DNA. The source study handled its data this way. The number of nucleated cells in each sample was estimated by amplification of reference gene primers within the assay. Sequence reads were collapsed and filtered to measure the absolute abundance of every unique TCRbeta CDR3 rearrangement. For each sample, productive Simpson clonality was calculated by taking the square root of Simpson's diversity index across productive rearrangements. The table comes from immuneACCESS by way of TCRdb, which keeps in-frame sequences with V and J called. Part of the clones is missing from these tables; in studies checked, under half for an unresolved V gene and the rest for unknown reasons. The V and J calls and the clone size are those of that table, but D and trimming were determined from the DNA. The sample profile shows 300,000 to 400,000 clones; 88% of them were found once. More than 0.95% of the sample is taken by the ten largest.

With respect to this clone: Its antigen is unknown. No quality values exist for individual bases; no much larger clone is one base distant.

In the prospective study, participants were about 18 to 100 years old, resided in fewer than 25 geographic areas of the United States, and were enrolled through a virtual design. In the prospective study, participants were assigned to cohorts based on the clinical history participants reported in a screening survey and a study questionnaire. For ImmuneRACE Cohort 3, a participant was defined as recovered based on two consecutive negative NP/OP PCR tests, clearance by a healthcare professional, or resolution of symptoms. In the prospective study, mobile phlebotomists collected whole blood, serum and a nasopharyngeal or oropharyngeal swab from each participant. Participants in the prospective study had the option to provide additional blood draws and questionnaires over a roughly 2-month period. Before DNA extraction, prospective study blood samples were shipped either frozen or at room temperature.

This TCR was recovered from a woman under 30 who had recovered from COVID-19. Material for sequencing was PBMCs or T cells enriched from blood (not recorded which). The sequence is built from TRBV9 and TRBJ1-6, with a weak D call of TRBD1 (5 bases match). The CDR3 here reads CASRESGNSPLHF. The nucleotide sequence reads TGTGCCAGCAGGGAATCAGGGAATTCACCCCTCCACTTT.